This T cell receptor (beta chain) was observed in a study of cytomegalovirus exposure and HLA in healthy donors. Points from the study as a whole: Reportedly, fewer N-insertions than the approximately 690-donor mean appeared in an Asian-associated ancestry cluster in a later analysis.

Use of 60 Vbeta and 13 Jbeta primers characterized the PCR. Sequencing used immunoSEQ multiplex PCR; TCRdb keeps in-frame clones, though not all of them. The sample has more than 110,000 clones; about 77% are singletons. V shed 2 bases and J 6 bases; nucleotides not matched to a gene: 4. Germline V lookup: CDR1 SGDLS, CDR2 YYNGEE. CDR3 length equals 14 residues. In the case of this clone: Antigen: not known.

The clonotype comes from a male donor in good health and CMV-seronegative. This chain links TRBV9 with TRBJ2-3; 9 bases match TRBD2. Material for sequencing was PBMCs. The DNA of the CDR3 is TGTGCCAGCAGCGTCTCTAGCGGGGTGGATACGCAGTATTTT. Residues: CASSVSSGVDTQYF.